The entry below describes one T cell receptor beta chain. The data originate from a study of blood T cell repertoires in COVID-19. Overall study context: Acute-phase and convalescent COVID-19 samples originated in the United States, Italy and Spain. The analysed material was cDNA or gDNA that came from T cells, B-cell-depleted T cells, or PBMCs.

The CDR3 runs to 16 residues. V was clipped by 4 bases and J by 4 bases; unmatched bases: 10. The V gene's germline CDR1 is MGHRA and CDR2 YSYEKL. Original methodology: It was from reference gene primer amplification that nucleated cell counts were estimated. This table comes from immunoSEQ multiplex PCR, and its TCRdb copy is limited to in-frame clones, with some not included. The DNA was the basis for D and trimming; V, J and clone size are from that table. The table shows 150,000 to 200,000 clones, with 85% to 95% occurring only once. V gene TRBV4-1 combines with J gene TRBJ1-2, with TRBD1 matching over 9 bases. The sequencing input was peripheral blood. This TCR came from a woman aged 45-60 years with acute or convalescent COVID-19. CDR3 in DNA: TGCGCCAGCAGCCGGACGGAGACAGGGGGGATCTATGGCTACACCTTC. Its protein product is CASSRTETGGIYGYTF.